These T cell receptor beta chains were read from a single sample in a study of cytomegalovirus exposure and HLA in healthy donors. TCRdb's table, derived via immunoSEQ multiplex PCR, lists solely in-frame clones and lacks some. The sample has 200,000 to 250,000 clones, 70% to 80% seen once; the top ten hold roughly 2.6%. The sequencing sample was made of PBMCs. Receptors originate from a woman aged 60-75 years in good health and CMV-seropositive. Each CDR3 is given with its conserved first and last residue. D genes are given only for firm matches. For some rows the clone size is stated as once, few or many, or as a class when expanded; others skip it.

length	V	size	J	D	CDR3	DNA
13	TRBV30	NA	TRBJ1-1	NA	CAWDWGMNTEAFF	TGTGCCTGGGACTGGGGCATGAACACTGAAGCTTTCTTT
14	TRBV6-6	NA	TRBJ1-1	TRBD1	CASSPRDRVTEAFF	TGTGCCAGCAGTCCACGGGACAGGGTCACTGAAGCTTTCTTT
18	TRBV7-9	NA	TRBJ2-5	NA	CASSLDRRVPSYQETQYF	TGTGCCAGCAGCTTGGACCGGCGGGTTCCCTCGTACCAAGAGACCCAGTACTTC
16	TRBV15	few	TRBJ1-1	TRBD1	CATSSLQTGGEGETFF	TGTGCCACCAGCAGTCTCCAGACAGGGGGAGAGGGTGAGACTTTCTTT
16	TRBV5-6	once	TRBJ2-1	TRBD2	CASSPSSGGPLNEQFF	TGTGCCAGCAGCCCGTCTAGCGGGGGGCCTCTCAATGAGCAGTTCTTC
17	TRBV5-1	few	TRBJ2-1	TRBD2	CASRPAVLAGGLDEQFF	TGCGCCAGCAGACCGGCGGTACTAGCGGGAGGGCTCGATGAGCAGTTCTTC
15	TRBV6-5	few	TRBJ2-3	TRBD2	CASSYGTRGTDTQYF	TGTGCCAGCAGTTATGGGACTAGGGGCACAGATACGCAGTATTTT
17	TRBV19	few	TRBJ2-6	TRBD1	CASSIGAGGSGANVLTF	TGTGCCAGTAGTATAGGGGCAGGGGGCTCTGGGGCCAACGTCCTGACTTTC
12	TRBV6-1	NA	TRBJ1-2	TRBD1	CASRLDRGGYTF	TGTGCCAGCAGACTCGACAGGGGGGGCTACACCTTC
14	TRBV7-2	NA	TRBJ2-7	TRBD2	CASSFTSGGNEQYF	TGTGCCAGCAGCTTCACTAGCGGGGGTAACGAGCAGTACTTC
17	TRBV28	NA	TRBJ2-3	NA	CASSSPEAAPSTDTQYF	TGTGCCAGCAGCTCACCTGAGGCGGCCCCTAGCACAGATACGCAGTATTTT
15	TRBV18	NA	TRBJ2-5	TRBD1	CASSPRTGNQETQYF	TGTGCCAGCTCACCGCGGACAGGGAACCAAGAGACCCAGTACTTC
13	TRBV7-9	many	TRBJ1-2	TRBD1	CASSRDSNYGYTF	TGTGCCAGCAGCCGGGACAGCAACTATGGCTACACCTTC
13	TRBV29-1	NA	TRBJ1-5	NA	CSGGEGDGQPQHF	TGCAGCGGAGGGGAGGGGGACGGTCAGCCCCAGCATTTT
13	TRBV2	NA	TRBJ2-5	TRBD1	CASSQTGVETQYF	TGTGCCAGCAGTCAAACAGGGGTGGAGACCCAGTACTTC
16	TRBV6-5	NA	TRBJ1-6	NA	CASSYSPGGTNSPLHF	TGTGCCAGCAGCTACTCTCCCGGGGGGACGAATTCACCCCTCCACTTT
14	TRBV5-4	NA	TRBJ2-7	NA	CASRLTIDANGEYF	TGTGCCAGCAGGTTGACAATTGACGCCAACGGAGAGTACTTC
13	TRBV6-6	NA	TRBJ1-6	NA	CASSSPENSPLHF	TGTGCCAGCAGTTCCCCCGAGAATTCACCCCTCCACTTT
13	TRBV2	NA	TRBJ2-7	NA	CASSANAGEWQYF	TGTGCCAGCAGCGCAAACGCAGGGGAGTGGCAGTACTTC
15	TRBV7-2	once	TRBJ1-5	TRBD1	CASSTTGADGQPQHF	TGTGCCAGCAGCACGACAGGGGCCGATGGTCAGCCCCAGCATTTT
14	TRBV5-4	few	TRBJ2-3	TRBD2	CASSRTSTTDTQYF	TGTGCCAGCAGCCGGACTAGCACCACAGATACGCAGTATTTT
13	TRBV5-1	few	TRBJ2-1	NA	CASTSGSYNEQFF	TGCGCCAGCACCTCGGGGTCCTACAATGAGCAGTTCTTC
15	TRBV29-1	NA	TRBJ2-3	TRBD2	CSVGKTSGRTDTRYF	TGCAGCGTCGGAAAGACTAGCGGGAGGACAGATACGCGGTATTTT
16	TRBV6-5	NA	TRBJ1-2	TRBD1	CASSSGTGAANYGYTF	TGTGCCAGCAGTTCCGGGACAGGGGCGGCTAACTATGGCTACACCTTC
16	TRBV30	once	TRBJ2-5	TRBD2	CAWSWGLAGRGGTQYF	TGTGCCTGGAGTTGGGGACTAGCGGGACGCGGAGGGACCCAGTACTTC
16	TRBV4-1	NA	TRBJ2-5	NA	CASSQDRAGGGETQYF	TGCGCCAGCAGCCAAGACCGGGCCGGGGGTGGGGAGACCCAGTACTTC
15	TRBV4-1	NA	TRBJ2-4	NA	CASSQEGSGQNIQYF	TGCGCCAGCAGCCAAGAAGGTAGCGGACAAAACATTCAGTACTTC
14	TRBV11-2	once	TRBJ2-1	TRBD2	CASSLGGFGNEQFF	TGTGCCAGCAGCCTGGGGGGGTTTGGGAATGAGCAGTTCTTC
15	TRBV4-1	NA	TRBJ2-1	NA	CASSRGTVTGNEQFF	TGCGCCAGCAGCCGCGGGACAGTGACGGGTAATGAGCAGTTCTTC
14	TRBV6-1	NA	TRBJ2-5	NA	CASKIALYQETQYF	TGTGCCAGCAAGATCGCGCTGTACCAAGAGACCCAGTACTTC
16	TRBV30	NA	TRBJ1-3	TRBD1	CAWRQQGANTGNTIYF	TGTGCCTGGAGGCAACAGGGGGCAAACACTGGAAACACCATATATTTT
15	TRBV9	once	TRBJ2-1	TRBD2	CASSVDGGAYNEQFF	TGTGCCAGCAGCGTAGACGGGGGGGCCTACAATGAGCAGTTCTTC
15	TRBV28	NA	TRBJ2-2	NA	CASSSAGVGTGELFF	TGTGCCAGCAGCTCAGCAGGGGTGGGCACCGGGGAGCTGTTTTTT
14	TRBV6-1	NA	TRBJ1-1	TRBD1	CASMPQGVLGAAFF	TGTGCCAGCATGCCACAGGGGGTCCTTGGAGCGGCTTTCTTT
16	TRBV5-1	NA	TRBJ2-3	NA	CASSLSTSYGTDTQYF	TGCGCCAGCAGCTTGTCTACTAGCTACGGCACAGATACGCAGTATTTT
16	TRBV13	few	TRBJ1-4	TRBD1	CASSLETGTGGEKLFF	TGTGCCAGCAGCCTAGAAACCGGGACAGGGGGTGAAAAACTGTTTTTT
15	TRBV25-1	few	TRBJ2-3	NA	CASSEWGEPSDTQYF	TGTGCCAGCAGTGAATGGGGGGAACCCTCAGATACGCAGTATTTT
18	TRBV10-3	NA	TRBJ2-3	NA	CAISEVFQAQSEKGTQYF	TGTGCCATCAGTGAGGTCTTCCAGGCCCAATCCGAAAAAGGTACGCAGTATTTT
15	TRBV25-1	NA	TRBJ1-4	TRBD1	CASSEYGTDNEKLFF	TGTGCCAGCAGTGAATATGGGACAGACAATGAAAAACTGTTTTTT
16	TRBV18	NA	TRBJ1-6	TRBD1	CASSPLTGGLNSPLHF	TGTGCCAGCTCACCACTTACAGGGGGCTTAAATTCACCCCTCCACTTT
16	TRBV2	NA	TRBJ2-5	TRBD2	CASSVGLAGGQETQYF	TGTGCCAGCAGTGTGGGGCTAGCGGGAGGGCAAGAGACCCAGTACTTC
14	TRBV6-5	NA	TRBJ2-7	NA	CASSYTPAAHEQYF	TGTGCCAGCAGTTATACACCCGCCGCCCACGAGCAGTACTTC
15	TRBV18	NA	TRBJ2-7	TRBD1	CASSLGGQATYEQYF	TGTGCCAGCTCACTCGGAGGACAGGCGACCTACGAGCAGTACTTC
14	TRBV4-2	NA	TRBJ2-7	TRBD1	CASSQDLDRGEQYF	TGTGCCAGCAGCCAAGATCTCGACAGGGGCGAGCAGTACTTC
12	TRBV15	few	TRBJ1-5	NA	CATSRDIQPQHF	TGTGCCACCAGCAGAGATATCCAGCCCCAGCATTTT
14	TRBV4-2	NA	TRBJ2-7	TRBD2	CASSQEASGVEQYF	TGTGCCAGCAGCCAAGAGGCTAGCGGGGTCGAGCAGTACTTC
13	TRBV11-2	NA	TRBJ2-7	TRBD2	CASSFPGGGEQYF	TGTGCCAGCAGCTTTCCCGGGGGGGGCGAGCAGTACTTC
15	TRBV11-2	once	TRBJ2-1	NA	CASSLAGSSYNEQFF	TGTGCCAGCAGCTTAGCAGGTAGCTCCTACAATGAGCAGTTCTTC
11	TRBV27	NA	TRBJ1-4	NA	CASSSNEKLFF	TGTGCCAGCAGTTCAAATGAAAAACTGTTTTTT
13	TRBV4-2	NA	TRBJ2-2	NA	CASSQLDTGELFF	TGTGCCAGCAGCCAACTCGACACCGGGGAGCTGTTTTTT
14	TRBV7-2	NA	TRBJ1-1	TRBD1	CASSLGQGESEAFF	TGTGCCAGCAGCCTTGGACAGGGGGAGTCTGAAGCTTTCTTT
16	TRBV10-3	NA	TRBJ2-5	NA	CAISGHLTGEVETQYF	TGTGCCATCAGTGGCCACCTTACAGGGGAGGTAGAGACCCAGTACTTC
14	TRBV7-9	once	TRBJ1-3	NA	CASSLTGGFNTIYF	TGTGCCAGCAGCCTCACGGGGGGGTTCAACACCATATATTTT
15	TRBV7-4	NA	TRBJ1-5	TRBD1	CASSIGQDPVQPQHF	TGTGCCAGCAGCATAGGACAGGATCCTGTCCAGCCCCAGCATTTT
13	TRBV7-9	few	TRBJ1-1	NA	CASSASKNTEAFF	TGTGCCAGCAGCGCATCTAAGAACACTGAAGCTTTCTTT
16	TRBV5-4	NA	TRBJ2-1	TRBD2	CASSGFSGTSGNEQFF	TGTGCCAGCAGCGGCTTCTCCGGGACTAGCGGAAACGAGCAGTTCTTC
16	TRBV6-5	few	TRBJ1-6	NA	CASSYSEETYNSPLHF	TGTGCCAGCAGTTACTCGGAGGAAACCTATAATTCACCCCTCCACTTT